The entry below gives a single TCR beta chain sequence along with its context. The antigen is unknown. Sequencing was performed with immunoSEQ multiplex PCR; in TCRdb, only in-frame clones are kept and a portion is missing. The sample has 9,800 or so clones, approximately 44% seen once. This sample is part of a study of T cells in localized non-small cell lung cancer. Whole-study results and caveats: Clonality peaked in uninvolved adjacent lung rather than tumor.

The material sequenced was lymph node tissue, taken before any cancer treatment. The receptor was isolated from a woman between 40 and 69 years old with stage I lung adenocarcinoma.

The CDR3 is CAWRDWTGDGGYTF. The CDR3 bases are TGTGCCTGGAGAGATTGGACAGGGGATGGAGGCTACACCTTC. The chain links TRBV30 to TRBJ1-2; 9 nucleotides match TRBD1. V was pared by 3 bases and J by 8 bases, with 10 bases of the junction left unmatched. The CDR3 is 14 amino acids. Germline loops: CDR1 GTSNPN, CDR2 SVGIG (reference sequence).